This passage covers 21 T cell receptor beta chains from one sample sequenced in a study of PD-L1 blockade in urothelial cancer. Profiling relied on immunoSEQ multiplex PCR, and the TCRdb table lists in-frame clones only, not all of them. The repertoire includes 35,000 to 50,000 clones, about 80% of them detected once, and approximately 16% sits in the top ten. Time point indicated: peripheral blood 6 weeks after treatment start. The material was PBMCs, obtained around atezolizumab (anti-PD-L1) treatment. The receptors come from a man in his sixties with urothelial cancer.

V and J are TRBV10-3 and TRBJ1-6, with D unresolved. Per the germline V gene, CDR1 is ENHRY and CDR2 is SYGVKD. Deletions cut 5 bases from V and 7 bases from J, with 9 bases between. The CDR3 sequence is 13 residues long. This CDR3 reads CAISIEKNSPLHF. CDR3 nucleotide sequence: TGTGCCATCAGTATAGAAAAAAATTCACCCCTCCACTTT.

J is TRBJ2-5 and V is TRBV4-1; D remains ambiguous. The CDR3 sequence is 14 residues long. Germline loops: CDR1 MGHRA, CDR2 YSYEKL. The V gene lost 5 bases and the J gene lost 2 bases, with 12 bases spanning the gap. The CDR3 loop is CASSVTEKQETQYF. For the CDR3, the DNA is TGCGCCAGCAGCGTTACAGAGAAACAAGAGACCCAGTACTTC.

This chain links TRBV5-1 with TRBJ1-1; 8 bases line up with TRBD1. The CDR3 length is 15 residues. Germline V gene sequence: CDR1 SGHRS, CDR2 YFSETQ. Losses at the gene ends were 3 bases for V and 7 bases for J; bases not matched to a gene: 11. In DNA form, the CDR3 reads TGCGCCAGCAGCTGGGGCGTATCAGGGGGCCTTGAAGCTTTCTTT. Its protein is CASSWGVSGGLEAFF.

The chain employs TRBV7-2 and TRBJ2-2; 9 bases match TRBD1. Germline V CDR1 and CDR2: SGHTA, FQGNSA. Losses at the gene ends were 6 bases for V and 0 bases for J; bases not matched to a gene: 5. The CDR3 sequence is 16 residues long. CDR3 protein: CASSLQGASNTGELFF. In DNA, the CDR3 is TGTGCCAGCAGTTTACAGGGGGCTTCGAACACCGGGGAGCTGTTTTTT.

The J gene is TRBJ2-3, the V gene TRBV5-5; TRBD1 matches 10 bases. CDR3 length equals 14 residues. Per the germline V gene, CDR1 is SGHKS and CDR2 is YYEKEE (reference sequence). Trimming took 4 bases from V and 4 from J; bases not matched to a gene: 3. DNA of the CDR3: TGTGCCAGCAGCGGGGGGACAGGGGCAGATACGCAGTATTTT. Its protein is CASSGGTGADTQYF. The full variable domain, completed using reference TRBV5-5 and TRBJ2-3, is DAGVTQSPTHLIKTRGQQVTLRCSPISGHKSVSWYQQVLGQGPQFIFQYYEKEERGRGNFPDRFSARQFPNYSSELNVNALLLGDSALYLCASSGGTGADTQYFGPGTRLTVL.

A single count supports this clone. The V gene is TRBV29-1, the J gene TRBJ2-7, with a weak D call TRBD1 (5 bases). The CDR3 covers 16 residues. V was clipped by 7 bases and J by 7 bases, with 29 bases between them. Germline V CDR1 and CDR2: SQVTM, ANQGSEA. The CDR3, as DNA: TGCAGCGCCTCAGCATCTGGGGCGGCCTCCTACGAGGAGCAGTACTTC. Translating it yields CSASASGAASYEEQYF.

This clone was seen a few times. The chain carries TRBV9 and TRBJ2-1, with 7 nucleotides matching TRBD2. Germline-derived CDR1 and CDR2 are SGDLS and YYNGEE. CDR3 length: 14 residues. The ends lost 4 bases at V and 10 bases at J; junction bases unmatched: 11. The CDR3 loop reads CASSPFGGVREQFF. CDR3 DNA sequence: TGTGCCAGCAGCCCATTTGGGGGGGTACGGGAGCAGTTCTTC. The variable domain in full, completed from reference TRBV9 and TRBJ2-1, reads DSGVTQTPKHLITATGQRVTLRCSPRSGDLSVYWYQQSLDQGLQFLIQYYNGEERAKGNILERFSAQQFPDLHSELNLSSLELGDSALYFCASSPFGGVREQFFGPGTRLTVL.

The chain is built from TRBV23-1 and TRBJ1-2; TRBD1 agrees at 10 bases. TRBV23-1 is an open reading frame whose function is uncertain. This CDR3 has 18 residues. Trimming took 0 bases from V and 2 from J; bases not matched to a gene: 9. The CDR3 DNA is TGCGCCAGCAGTCAATCCGGGACAGGGGAAACTCAGAACTATGGCTACACCTTC. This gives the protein CASSQSGTGETQNYGYTF.

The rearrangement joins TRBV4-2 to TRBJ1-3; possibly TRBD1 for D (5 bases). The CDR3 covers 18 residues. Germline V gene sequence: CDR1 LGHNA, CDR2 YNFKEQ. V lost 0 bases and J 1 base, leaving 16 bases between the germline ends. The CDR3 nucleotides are TGTGCCAGCAGCCAAGATCAGGTGTCAGGGCATTCTGGAAACACCATATATTTT. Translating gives CASSQDQVSGHSGNTIYF.

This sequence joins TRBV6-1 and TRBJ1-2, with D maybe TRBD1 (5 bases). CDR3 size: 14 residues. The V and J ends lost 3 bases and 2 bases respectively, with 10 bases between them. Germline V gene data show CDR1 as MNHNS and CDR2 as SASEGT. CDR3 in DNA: TGTGCCAGCAGTGATATGACAGACAACTATGGCTACACCTTC. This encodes CASSDMTDNYGYTF.

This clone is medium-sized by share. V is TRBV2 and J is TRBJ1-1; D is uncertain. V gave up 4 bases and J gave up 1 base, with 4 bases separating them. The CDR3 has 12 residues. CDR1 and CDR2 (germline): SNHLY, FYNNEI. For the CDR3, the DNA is TGTGCCAGCAGTGCGGGGAACACTGAAGCTTTCTTT. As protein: CASSAGNTEAFF.

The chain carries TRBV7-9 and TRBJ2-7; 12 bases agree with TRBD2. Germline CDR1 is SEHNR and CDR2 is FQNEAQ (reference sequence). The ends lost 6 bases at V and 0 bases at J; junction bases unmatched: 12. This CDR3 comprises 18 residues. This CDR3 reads CASRRDWTSGESSYEQYF. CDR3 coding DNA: TGTGCCAGCAGGCGCGATTGGACTAGCGGGGAGAGCTCCTACGAGCAGTACTTC.

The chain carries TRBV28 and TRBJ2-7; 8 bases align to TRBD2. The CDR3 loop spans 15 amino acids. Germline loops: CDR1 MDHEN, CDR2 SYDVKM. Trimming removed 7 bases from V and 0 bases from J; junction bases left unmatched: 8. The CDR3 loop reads CASTDSGASSYEQYF. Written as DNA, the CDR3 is TGTGCCAGCACGGATAGCGGGGCAAGCTCCTACGAGCAGTACTTC.

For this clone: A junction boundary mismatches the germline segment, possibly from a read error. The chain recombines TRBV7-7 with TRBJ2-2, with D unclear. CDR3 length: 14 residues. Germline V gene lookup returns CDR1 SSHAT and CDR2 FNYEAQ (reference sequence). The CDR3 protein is CASSLASVSGELFF. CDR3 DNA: TGTGCTAGCAGCTTAGCATCGGTTAGCGGGGAGCTGTTTTTT.

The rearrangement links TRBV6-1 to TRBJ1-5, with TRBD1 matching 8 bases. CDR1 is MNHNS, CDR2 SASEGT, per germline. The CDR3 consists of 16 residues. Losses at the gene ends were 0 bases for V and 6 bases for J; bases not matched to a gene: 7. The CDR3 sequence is CASSEAGTGDSQPQHF. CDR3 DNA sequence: TGTGCCAGCAGTGAAGCAGGGACAGGTGACTCTCAGCCCCAGCATTTT.

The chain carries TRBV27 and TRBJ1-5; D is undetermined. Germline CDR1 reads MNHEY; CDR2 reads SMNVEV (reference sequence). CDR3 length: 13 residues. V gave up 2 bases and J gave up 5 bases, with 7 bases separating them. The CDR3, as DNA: TGTGCCAGCAGTTTAGCGGGTGATCAGCCCCAGCATTTT. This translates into CASSLAGDQPQHF.

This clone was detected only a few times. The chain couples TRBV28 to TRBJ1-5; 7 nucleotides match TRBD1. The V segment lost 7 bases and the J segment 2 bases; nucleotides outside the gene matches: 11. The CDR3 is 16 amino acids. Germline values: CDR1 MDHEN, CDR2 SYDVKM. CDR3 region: CASTPRWRGRNQPQHF. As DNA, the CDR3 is TGTGCCAGCACCCCCCGGTGGAGGGGGCGCAATCAGCCCCAGCATTTT. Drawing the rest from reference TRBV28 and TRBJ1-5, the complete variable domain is DVKVTQSSRYLVKRTGEKVFLECVQDMDHENMFWYRQDPGLGLRLIYFSYDVKMKEKGDIPEGYSVSREKKERFSLILESASTNQTSMYLCASTPRWRGRNQPQHFGDGTRLSIL.

CDR3 sequence: CASSLSGYNSPLHF. The CDR3, as DNA: TGCGCCAGCAGCTTGTCAGGGTATAATTCACCCCTCCACTTT. The V and J genes are TRBV5-1 and TRBJ1-6; D is possibly TRBD1 (5 bases). The CDR3 totals 14 residues. Germline V gene data show CDR1 as SGHRS and CDR2 as YFSETQ. Trimming left V 1 base short and J 4 bases short, with 6 bases between. The whole variable domain, filled in from reference TRBV5-1 and TRBJ1-6, reads KAGVTQTPRYLIKTRGQQVTLSCSPISGHRSVSWYQQTPGQGLQFLFEYFSETQRNKGNFPGRFSGRQFSNSRSEMNVSTLELGDSALYLCASSLSGYNSPLHFGNGTRLTVT.

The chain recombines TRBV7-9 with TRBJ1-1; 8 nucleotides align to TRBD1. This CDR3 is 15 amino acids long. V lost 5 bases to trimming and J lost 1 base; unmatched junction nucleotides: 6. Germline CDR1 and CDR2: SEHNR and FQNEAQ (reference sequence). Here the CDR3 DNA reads TGTGCCAGCAGCGCTCTCGGACAGGGGAACACTGAAGCTTTCTTT. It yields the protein CASSALGQGNTEAFF.

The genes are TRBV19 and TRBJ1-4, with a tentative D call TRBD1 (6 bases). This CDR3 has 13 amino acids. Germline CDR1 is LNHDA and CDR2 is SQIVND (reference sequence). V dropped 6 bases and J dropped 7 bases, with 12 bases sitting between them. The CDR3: CASRRTVGEKLFF. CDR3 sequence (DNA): TGTGCCAGTAGAAGGACAGTCGGTGAAAAACTGTTTTTT.

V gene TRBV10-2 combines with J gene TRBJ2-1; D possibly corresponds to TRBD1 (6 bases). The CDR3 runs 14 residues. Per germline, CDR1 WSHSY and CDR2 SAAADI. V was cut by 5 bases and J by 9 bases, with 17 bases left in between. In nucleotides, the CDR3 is TGCGCCAGCAGTTATCTTCCCCAGGGGAGTGAGCAGTTCTTC. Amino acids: CASSYLPQGSEQFF.